This T cell receptor beta chain was captured in a study of cytomegalovirus exposure and HLA in healthy donors. General observations from the study: In an earlier analysis, most TCR beta V segments were productive about 87% or about 30% of the time.

Germline CDR1 reads LNHDA; CDR2 reads SQIVND (reference sequence). V lost 5 bases and J lost 1, with 17 bases in between. The CDR3 totals 16 residues. Of note for this clone: Its specificity is unknown.

The PCR used 60 Vbeta and 13 Jbeta primers. TCRdb's table, derived via immunoSEQ multiplex PCR, lists solely in-frame clones and lacks some. Of 98,000 or so clones in the sample, about 83% were seen once. The receptor comes from a man aged 55-75 years in good health and CMV-seropositive. This rearrangement joins TRBV19 to TRBJ1-1; no clear D. The specimen sequenced was PBMCs. The CDR3 DNA reads as TGTGCCAGTAGTTTTGAGGTCGACCGTCCGAACACTGAAGCTTTCTTT. Protein sequence: CASSFEVDRPNTEAFF.